These T cell receptor beta chains were read from a single sample in a study of PD-1 blockade in classical Hodgkin lymphoma. The method was immunoSEQ multiplex PCR; TCRdb's version includes in-frame clones alone and lacks a portion of them. The table lists about 13,000 clones, under 85% of them singletons, with less than 25% in the top ten. Sample: CD8+ T cells from blood, taken at baseline. These receptors all come from a human donor with classical Hodgkin lymphoma. Each CDR3 is given with its conserved first and last residue. A D gene is named only where the DNA matches it firmly. Where a row states a size, it is once, few, many or the class of an expanded clone; other rows omit it.

size	V	D	J	DNA	CDR3
.	TRBV4-2	TRBD2	TRBJ2-1	TGTGCCAGCGGGCCCAGCGGGGCCAACAATGAGCAGTTCTTC	CASGPSGANNEQFF
.	TRBV21-1	.	TRBJ1-2	TGTGCCAGCCCATCCAGGGGCTACACCTTC	CASPSRGYTF
.	TRBV7-8	.	TRBJ2-1	TGTGCCAGCAGCTCACCCACTAGTGGGGACTACAATGAGCAGTTCTTC	CASSSPTSGDYNEQFF
.	TRBV5-6	.	TRBJ1-3	TGTGCCAGCAGCTTGAGTTTCTCTGGAAACACCATATATTTT	CASSLSFSGNTIYF
.	TRBV19	TRBD1	TRBJ2-1	TGTGCCAGTAGTACCGGACAGGGATACAATGAGCAGTTCTTC	CASSTGQGYNEQFF
.	TRBV7-8	.	TRBJ2-1	TGTGCCAGCAGCTTAGCGGACAGCCGTCGGGCCGCGGATGAGCAGTTCTTC	CASSLADSRRAADEQFF
.	TRBV7-4	TRBD1	TRBJ1-1	TGTGCCAGCAGCTTAGTTTTAGGTGTAACAGGGGCTGCTGAAGCTTTCTTT	CASSLVLGVTGAAEAFF
.	TRBV21-1	.	TRBJ1-1	TGTGCCAGCTGGATGAACACTGAAGCTTTCTTT	CASWMNTEAFF
.	TRBV19	TRBD1	TRBJ1-6	TGTGCCAGTAGTCTCTTAGAACAGGGGAATTCACCCCTCCACTTT	CASSLLEQGNSPLHF
.	TRBV11-2	TRBD1	TRBJ1-5	TGTGCCAGCAGCCAAACACAGGGGATGAATCAGCCCCAGCATTTT	CASSQTQGMNQPQHF
.	TRBV7-9	.	TRBJ2-7	TGTGCCAGCAGCTTAGCTAGCGGCCTATACCCCTACGAGCAGTACTTC	CASSLASGLYPYEQYF
.	TRBV12-5	TRBD1	TRBJ1-5	TGTGCTAGTGGTTTGGTAGAAGGACAGGGTGATCAGCCCCAGCATTTT	CASGLVEGQGDQPQHF
.	TRBV19	TRBD1	TRBJ2-7	TGTGCCAGTAGTTGGTTGGACAGGGGCTCCTACGAGCAGTACTTC	CASSWLDRGSYEQYF
.	TRBV19	.	TRBJ2-2	TGTGCCAGTAGTATAGACGGGATCTACACCGGGGAGCTGTTTTTT	CASSIDGIYTGELFF
.	TRBV25-1	.	TRBJ2-1	TGTGCCAGCAGTGAATCGGCACCCCTCTCCTACAATGAGCAGTTCTTC	CASSESAPLSYNEQFF
.	TRBV6-1	.	TRBJ2-3	TGTGCCAGCAGCGAGTCGGACGGGAGCACAGATACGCAGTATTTT	CASSESDGSTDTQYF
few	TRBV7-6	TRBD2	TRBJ2-1	TGTGCCAGCAGCTTAGGTATTAGCGGGGGAGGGAATGAGCAGTTCTTC	CASSLGISGGGNEQFF
.	TRBV7-6	.	TRBJ1-4	TGTGCCAGCAGCTTAGGGCCGATGGGGGGATCTGAAAAACTGTTTTTT	CASSLGPMGGSEKLFF
.	TRBV27	.	TRBJ2-1	TGTGCCAGCATGAAGGGGGGGTACAATGAGCAGTTCTTC	CASMKGGYNEQFF
once	TRBV4-2	.	TRBJ1-1	TGTGCCAGCAGCTTGTTTGACGGCGGGGGTGAAGCTTTCTTT	CASSLFDGGGEAFF
.	TRBV29-1	.	TRBJ2-7	TGCAGCGTTGTGGCGGCCCAATTTTCCTACGAGCAGTACTTC	CSVVAAQFSYEQYF
.	TRBV19	TRBD1	TRBJ1-2	TGTGCCAGTGAACAGGGGATTGGCGGCTACACCTTC	CASEQGIGGYTF
once	TRBV5-1	.	TRBJ2-2	TGCGCCAGCAGCTTGCCGTCCACCGGGGAGCTGTTTTTT	CASSLPSTGELFF
.	TRBV21-1	.	TRBJ2-3	TGTGCCAGCAGCAAAGTGTTGCAGGTCCCAGATACGCAGTATTTT	CASSKVLQVPDTQYF
few	TRBV10-2	TRBD1	TRBJ1-2	TGCGCCAGCAGTGAGGGGACAGGGGTCGGCTACACCTTC	CASSEGTGVGYTF
.	TRBV10-2	.	TRBJ1-6	TGCGCCAGCGAGAAAGGGGAAGGGGGGACTTTTAATTCACCCCTCCACTTT	CASEKGEGGTFNSPLHF
.	TRBV4-3	.	TRBJ1-2	TGCGCCAGCAGCCAAGAAGGGTCTCACTATGGCTACACCTTC	CASSQEGSHYGYTF
.	TRBV9	TRBD1	TRBJ2-7	TGTGCCAGCAGCGTAGGTAACAGGGGTAACGAGCAGTACTTC	CASSVGNRGNEQYF
once	TRBV20-1	.	TRBJ2-7	TGCAGTGCTAGTCACGAGCAGTACTTC	CSASHEQYF
once	TRBV7-2	.	TRBJ1-1	TGTGCCAGCAGCTTAGATAACCGGGGAGTGTCGGGCGCTTTCTTT	CASSLDNRGVSGAFF
.	TRBV9	.	TRBJ2-2	TGTGCCAGCAGCGTGTGGAGGGACACCGGGGAGCTGTTTTTT	CASSVWRDTGELFF